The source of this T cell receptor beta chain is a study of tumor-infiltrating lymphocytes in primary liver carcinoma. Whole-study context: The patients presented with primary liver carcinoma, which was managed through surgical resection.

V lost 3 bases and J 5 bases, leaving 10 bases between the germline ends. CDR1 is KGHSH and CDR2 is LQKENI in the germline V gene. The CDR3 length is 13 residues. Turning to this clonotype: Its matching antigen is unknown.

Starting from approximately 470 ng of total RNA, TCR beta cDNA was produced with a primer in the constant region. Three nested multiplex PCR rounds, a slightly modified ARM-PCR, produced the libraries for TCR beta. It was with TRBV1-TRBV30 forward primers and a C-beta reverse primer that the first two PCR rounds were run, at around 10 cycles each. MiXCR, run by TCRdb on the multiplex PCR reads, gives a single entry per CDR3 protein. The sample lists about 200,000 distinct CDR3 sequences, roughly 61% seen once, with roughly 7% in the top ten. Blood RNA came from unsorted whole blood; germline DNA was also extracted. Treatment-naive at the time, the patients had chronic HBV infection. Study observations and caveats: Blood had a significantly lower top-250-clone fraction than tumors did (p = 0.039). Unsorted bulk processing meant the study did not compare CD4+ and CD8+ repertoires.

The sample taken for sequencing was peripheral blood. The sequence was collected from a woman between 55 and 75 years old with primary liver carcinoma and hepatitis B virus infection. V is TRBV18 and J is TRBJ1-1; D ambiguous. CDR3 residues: CASSPSVGTEAFF. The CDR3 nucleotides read TGTGCCAGCTCACCTAGTGTGGGGACTGAAGCTTTCTTT.